The sequence of this TCR beta chain was determined in a study of regulatory T cells in long-lasting Graves disease. Findings of the study overall: Persistent disease exhibited a predilection for TRBV28, TRBJ1-2 and TRBJ2-5. Newly diagnosed patients had higher TCR diversity than persistent Graves' patients did.

Arm-PCR of CDR3 regions and iRepertoire HTBI primers were used to build TCR beta libraries. One entry per CDR3 protein, called by TCRdb with MiXCR from the multiplex PCR reads. Of under 300,000 distinct CDR3 sequences listed, about 16% are singletons. This clonotype was observed many times. Its antigen is not identified. Looked up from germline, CDR1 is LNHDA and CDR2 is SQIVND (reference sequence). The CDR3 is made up of 15 amino acids. V was cut by 5 bases and J by 6 bases, with 17 bases left in between. Indicated time point: newly diagnosed GD, antithyroid drugs for less than 3 months. The TCR library was made from RNA that had been extracted from PBMCs in TRIzol. Under American Thyroid Association guidelines, Graves' disease was diagnosed. Patients hailed from an endocrinology department in Xi'an, China.

The V gene is TRBV19, the J gene TRBJ2-1, with D possibly being TRBD1 (6 bases). This material consisted of peripheral blood mononuclear cells (PBMCs), taken at new diagnosis, from a patient treated with antithyroid drugs. This clonotype originated in a female donor with Graves disease. CDR3 sequence (DNA): TGTGCCAGTAGTGTAACAGGGAGCTTTGGCAATGAGCAGTTCTTC. Protein sequence: CASSVTGSFGNEQFF.